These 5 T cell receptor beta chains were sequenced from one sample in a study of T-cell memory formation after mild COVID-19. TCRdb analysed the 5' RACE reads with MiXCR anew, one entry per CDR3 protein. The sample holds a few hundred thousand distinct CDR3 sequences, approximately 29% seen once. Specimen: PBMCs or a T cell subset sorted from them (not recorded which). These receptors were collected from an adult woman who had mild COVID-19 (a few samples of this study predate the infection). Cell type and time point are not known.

The CDR3 bases are TGTGCCAGCAGCTCTAGGACAGGGGTTAAGTCCTACGAGCAGTACTTC. Amino acids: CASSSRTGVKSYEQYF. The gene calls are TRBV7-9 and TRBJ2-7, with TRBD1 identical over 9 bases. Germline CDR1 and CDR2: SEHNR and FQNEAQ (reference sequence). V lost 4 bases and J lost 1; bases outside the gene matches: 8. There are 16 residues in the CDR3. Based on the CDR3 plus reference TRBV7-9 and TRBJ2-7, the full variable domain is DTGVSQNPRHKITKRGQNVTFRCDPISEHNRLYWYRQTLGQGPEFLTYFQNEAQLEKSRLLSDRFSAERPKGSFSTLEIQRTEQGDSAMYLCASSSRTGVKSYEQYFGPGTRLTVT.

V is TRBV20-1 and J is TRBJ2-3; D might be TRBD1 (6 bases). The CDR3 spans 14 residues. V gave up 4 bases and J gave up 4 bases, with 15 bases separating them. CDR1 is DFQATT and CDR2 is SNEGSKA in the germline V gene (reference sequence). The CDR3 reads CSATGQKGPDTQYF. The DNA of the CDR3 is TGCAGTGCTACCGGACAGAAGGGACCAGATACGCAGTATTTT.

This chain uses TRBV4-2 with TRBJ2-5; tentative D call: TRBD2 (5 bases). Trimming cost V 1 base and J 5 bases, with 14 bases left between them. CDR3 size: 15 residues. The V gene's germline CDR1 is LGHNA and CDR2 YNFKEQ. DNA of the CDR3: TGTGCCAGCAGCCAAGCCTCGGGATTCAAGGAGACCCAGTACTTC. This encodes CASSQASGFKETQYF.

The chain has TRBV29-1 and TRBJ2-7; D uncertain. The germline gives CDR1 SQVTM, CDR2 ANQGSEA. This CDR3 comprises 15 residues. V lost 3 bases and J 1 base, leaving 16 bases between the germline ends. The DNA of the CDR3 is TGCAGCGTTGAGCTTTTTCCAGGCCAATCCTACGAGCAGTACTTC. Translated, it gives CSVELFPGQSYEQYF.

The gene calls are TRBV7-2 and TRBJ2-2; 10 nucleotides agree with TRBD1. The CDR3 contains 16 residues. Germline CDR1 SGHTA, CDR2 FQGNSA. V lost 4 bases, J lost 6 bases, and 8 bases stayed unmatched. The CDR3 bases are TGTGCCAGCAGCTCGGGACAGGGGAAGGGGGCCGGGGAGCTGTTTTTT. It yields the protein CASSSGQGKGAGELFF.